This TCR beta chain was sequenced in a study of CD8+CD57+ T cells in acquired aplastic anemia. The overall study: Yields of DNA that came from sorted CD4+ and CD8+ cells averaged roughly 3.2 ug.

Profiling of TCR beta VDJ combinations and CDR3 sequences used genomic DNA as template. TCRdb used MiXCR to reprocess the reads, holding one entry per CDR3 protein. Of under 200,000 distinct CDR3 sequences listed, 35% to 55% are singletons. There are a few counts of this clonotype. Sequenced material: sorted CD4+, CD8+, or CD8+CD57+ T cells (not recorded which) from PBMCs. The receptor was isolated from a human donor in good health.

Here the CDR3 DNA reads TGTGCCAGCAGTGAAAAGTGGCAGGGAAATCAGCCCCAGCATTTT. This gives the protein CASSEKWQGNQPQHF. V is TRBV6-1 and J is TRBJ1-5; D is perhaps TRBD1 (5 bases). The ends were cut back, 2 bases at V and 4 bases at J, with 12 bases in the middle. Germline-derived CDR1 and CDR2 are MNHNS and SASEGT. This CDR3 region has 15 residues.